This is a list of T cell receptor beta chains from one sample in a study of blood T cell repertoires in COVID-19. Method: immunoSEQ multiplex PCR; TCRdb's copy keeps in-frame clones and lacks some. The profile shows roughly 120,000 clones, approximately 80% of them singletons. The specimen sequenced was peripheral blood. The receptors originated from a woman in her thirties or forties with acute or convalescent COVID-19. CDR3s include the opening cysteine and the closing phenylalanine or tryptophan. The order of the fields is D gene, V gene, clone size, J gene, CDR3 protein, CDR3 DNA. The D gene is left open where the match is weak. The size of a clone is reported for some rows only, either as once, few or many, or as a class for expanded clones.

TRBD1	TRBV7-8	-	TRBJ2-1	CASRPAGTGGMKQFF	TGTGCCAGCAGACCTGCCGGGACAGGGGGAATGAAGCAGTTCTTC
-	TRBV6-5	-	TRBJ1-2	CASFSFRVGDGYTF	TGTGCCAGCTTCAGCTTCCGGGTAGGGGATGGCTACACCTTC
-	TRBV18	-	TRBJ1-1	CASSRGRDVTEAFF	TGTGCCAGCTCGCGGGGGCGGGACGTCACTGAAGCTTTCTTT
TRBD2	TRBV3-1/TRBV3-2	-	TRBJ2-7	CASSPRLAPTYEQYF	TGTGCCAGCAGCCCTAGACTAGCGCCCACCTACGAGCAGTACTTC
-	TRBV15	few	TRBJ1-6	CATSSLGASPLHF	TGTGCCACCAGCTCACTAGGAGCGTCACCCCTCCACTTT
-	TRBV5-1	-	TRBJ1-2	CASSLVGDGYTF	TGCGCCAGCAGCTTGGTTGGAGATGGCTACACCTTC
TRBD2	TRBV5-1	once	TRBJ2-1	CASSPGGASYNEQFF	TGCGCCAGCAGCCCGGGGGGAGCATCCTACAATGAGCAGTTCTTC
-	TRBV6-5	-	TRBJ2-3	CASTYTDTQYF	TGTGCCAGCACCTACACAGATACGCAGTATTTT
-	TRBV9	-	TRBJ2-3	CASSDSLTGEYEVADTQYF	TGTGCCAGCAGCGATTCCCTGACGGGGGAGTATGAAGTGGCAGATACGCAGTATTTT
-	TRBV2	-	TRBJ1-5	CASRKGNQPQHF	TGTGCCAGCAGGAAGGGGAATCAGCCCCAGCATTTT
-	TRBV10-2	once	TRBJ1-6	CASIGSYNSPLHF	TGCGCCAGCATCGGCTCCTATAATTCACCCCTCCACTTT
TRBD1	TRBV5-5	-	TRBJ2-1	CASSLHWTGTNEQFF	TGTGCCAGCAGCCTGCATTGGACAGGGACGAATGAGCAGTTCTTC
-	TRBV5-1	-	TRBJ1-2	CASSSMLGESGYTF	TGCGCCAGCAGCTCTATGTTGGGCGAGAGTGGCTACACCTTC
-	TRBV19	-	TRBJ1-6	CASSQHENSPLHF	TGTGCCAGTAGTCAACACGAAAATTCACCCCTCCACTTT
-	TRBV15	-	TRBJ1-2	CATSRDRAGEGYTF	TGTGCCACCAGCAGAGACCGCGCAGGGGAGGGCTACACCTTC
-	TRBV7-2	-	TRBJ1-3	CASSERTGFNTIYF	TGTGCCAGCAGCGAAAGAACAGGGTTCAACACCATATATTTT
-	TRBV27	-	TRBJ1-1	CASSLGALRTEAFF	TGTGCCAGCAGTCTGGGGGCTCTACGCACTGAAGCTTTCTTT
TRBD2	TRBV6-6	-	TRBJ2-7	CASLERGSYEQYF	TGTGCCAGCCTGGAGCGGGGCTCCTACGAGCAGTACTTC
TRBD1	TRBV12-3/TRBV12-4	-	TRBJ1-1	CASSKDRVISAFF	TGTGCCAGCAGTAAGGACAGGGTAATATCGGCTTTCTTT
-	TRBV5-4	-	TRBJ1-4	CASSLAAGEKLFF	TGTGCCAGCAGCTTGGCTGCGGGTGAAAAACTGTTTTTT
TRBD1	TRBV5-6	-	TRBJ1-5	CASSLDRARNSNQPQHF	TGTGCCAGCAGCCTGGACAGGGCGCGGAATAGCAATCAGCCCCAGCATTTT
TRBD1	TRBV4-1	once	TRBJ1-3	CASSHAGTAGNTIYF	TGCGCCAGCAGCCATGCCGGGACAGCCGGAAACACCATATATTTT
-	TRBV21-1	-	TRBJ2-6	CASSKGGGGAPLRAGANVLTF	TGTGCCAGCAGCAAAGGAGGGGGGGGCGCCCCCCTCAGGGCTGGGGCCAACGTCCTGACTTTC
-	TRBV11-2	once	TRBJ1-6	CASSHPPGYRQSNSPLHF	TGTGCCAGCAGCCACCCGCCGGGCTACAGACAGAGTAATTCACCCCTCCACTTT
-	TRBV9	-	TRBJ1-2	CASSVDGRGTGGYTF	TGTGCCAGCAGCGTAGACGGCAGGGGAACTGGTGGCTACACCTTC
TRBD1	TRBV13	once	TRBJ1-3	CASSLEVRQGADGNTIYF	TGTGCCAGCAGCTTAGAAGTCCGACAGGGGGCGGATGGAAACACCATATATTTT
-	TRBV7-8	-	TRBJ2-1	CASSLRGGASFSYNEQFF	TGTGCCAGCAGCCTTCGTGGGGGCGCGTCCTTCTCCTACAATGAGCAGTTCTTC
-	TRBV10-3	once	TRBJ2-7	CATRLAVTAGPYEQYF	TGTGCCACGCGATTGGCTGTGACGGCGGGGCCCTACGAGCAGTACTTC
TRBD1	TRBV4-3	once	TRBJ1-2	CASSQDIGQGASYGYTF	TGCGCCAGCAGCCAAGACATAGGACAGGGGGCGAGCTATGGCTACACCTTC
TRBD1	TRBV14	-	TRBJ2-7	CASSLGTGKLNEQYF	TGTGCCAGCAGCCTGGGGACAGGGAAATTAAACGAGCAGTACTTC
-	TRBV6-5	once	TRBJ1-1	CASRNRGSGTEAFF	TGTGCCAGCAGAAATAGGGGATCTGGTACTGAAGCTTTCTTT
-	TRBV7-9	-	TRBJ1-2	CASSPPGRSYGYTF	TGTGCCAGCAGTCCCCCAGGGCGCTCCTATGGCTACACCTTC
-	TRBV18	-	TRBJ1-2	CASSPGPMDGYTF	TGTGCCAGCTCACCGGGGCCTATGGATGGCTACACCTTC
-	TRBV19	-	TRBJ2-1	CASSIGHTNNEQFF	TGTGCCAGTAGTATTGGCCACACCAACAATGAGCAGTTCTTC
TRBD2	TRBV6-4	-	TRBJ2-7	CARGLAGGQGEQYF	TGTGCCAGGGGACTAGCGGGGGGCCAAGGCGAGCAGTACTTC
-	TRBV19	-	TRBJ2-1	CASSMGWSAYSYNEQFF	TGTGCCAGTAGTATGGGCTGGTCAGCCTACTCCTACAATGAGCAGTTCTTC
-	TRBV5-3	-	TRBJ1-6	CARSRGSSYNSPLHF	TGTGCCAGAAGCCGAGGGAGCTCCTATAATTCACCCCTCCACTTT
TRBD1	TRBV5-6	-	TRBJ2-5	CASSPRTGVQETQYF	TGTGCCAGCAGCCCGAGGACAGGGGTACAAGAGACCCAGTACTTC
-	TRBV5-1	-	TRBJ1-3	CASSLAGAGAGNTIYF	TGCGCCAGCAGCTTGGCGGGTGCCGGGGCTGGAAACACCATATATTTT
TRBD1	TRBV5-8	-	TRBJ1-2	CASRTTGGGYGYTF	TGTGCCAGCAGAACGACAGGGGGGGGCTATGGCTACACCTTC
TRBD2	TRBV5-1	-	TRBJ2-3	CASSLGLAGGPYTQYF	TGCGCCAGCAGCCTGGGACTAGCGGGGGGGCCTTATACGCAGTATTTT
-	TRBV10-2	few	TRBJ1-2	CASSPSGDYGYTF	TGCGCCAGCAGCCCGAGTGGTGACTATGGCTACACCTTC
-	TRBV7-2	-	TRBJ1-2	CASSIRGRADGYTF	TGTGCCAGCAGCATCAGGGGAAGGGCTGATGGCTACACCTTC
-	TRBV18	-	TRBJ1-2	CASSLQGVGDGYTF	TGTGCCAGCTCACTCCAAGGGGTTGGTGATGGCTACACCTTC
-	TRBV19	-	TRBJ1-2	CASIPRGHFYGYTF	TGTGCCAGTATCCCGAGGGGACATTTCTATGGCTACACCTTC